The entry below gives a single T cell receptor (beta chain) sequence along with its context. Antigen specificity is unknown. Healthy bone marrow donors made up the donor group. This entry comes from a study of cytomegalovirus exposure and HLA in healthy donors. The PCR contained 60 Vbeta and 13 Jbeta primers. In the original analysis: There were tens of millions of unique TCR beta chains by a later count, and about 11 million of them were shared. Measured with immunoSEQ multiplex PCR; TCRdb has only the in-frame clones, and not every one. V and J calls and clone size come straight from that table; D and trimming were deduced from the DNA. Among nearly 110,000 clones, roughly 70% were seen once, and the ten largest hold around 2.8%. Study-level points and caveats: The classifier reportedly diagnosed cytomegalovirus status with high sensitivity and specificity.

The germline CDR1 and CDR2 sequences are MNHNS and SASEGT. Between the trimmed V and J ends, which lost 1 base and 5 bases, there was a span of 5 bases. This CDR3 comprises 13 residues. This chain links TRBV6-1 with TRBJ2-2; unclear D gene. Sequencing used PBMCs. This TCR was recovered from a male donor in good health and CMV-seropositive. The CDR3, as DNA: TGTGCCAGCAGTGAAGTTCGGACCGGGGAGCTGTTTTTT. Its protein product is CASSEVRTGELFF.